The 10 T cell receptor beta chains listed next were all sequenced from one sample in a study of shared clonotypes between healthy human individuals. Some clones are missing from TCRdb's copy, which holds only in-frame ones; the method was immunoSEQ multiplex PCR. Among hundreds of thousands of clones listed, around 96% were seen once. The material sequenced was naive CD4+ T cells sorted from blood. Subset denoted: CD45RA+ positively selected. These receptors were taken from a woman in her 30s in good health.

This clone was seen just once. In DNA, the CDR3 is TGTGCCTCCCCTCCCATGCGGGGGCGCTCGGGTCCGGAGCAGTTCTTC. Residues: CASPPMRGRSGPEQFF. The chain links TRBV7-6 to TRBJ2-1, with D possibly matching TRBD2 (7 bases). The CDR3 is made up of 16 amino acids. Trimming stripped 11 bases from V and 10 bases from J, with 30 bases between. Germline values: CDR1 SGHVS, CDR2 FNYEAQ. The whole variable domain, remainder taken from reference TRBV7-6 and TRBJ2-1, is GAGVSQSPRYKVTKRGQDVALRCDPISGHVSLYWYRQALGQGPEFLTYFNYEAQQDKSGLPNDRFSAERPEGSISTLTIQRTEQRDSAMYRCASPPMRGRSGPEQFFGPGTRLTVL.

The chain recombines TRBV25-1 with TRBJ1-2; D ambiguous. The length of the CDR3 is 13 residues. V was clipped by 1 base and J by 3 bases, with 6 bases between them. Germline CDR1 MGHDK, CDR2 SYGVNS. The CDR3 sequence is CASSESWDYGYTF. For the CDR3, the DNA is TGTGCCAGCAGTGAATCATGGGACTATGGCTACACCTTC.

The CDR3 DNA sequence: TGTGCCATCAGTTCTGGCGGGGCAGGGAACACTGAAGCTTTCTTT. Protein sequence: CAISSGGAGNTEAFF. The rearrangement uses TRBV10-3 and TRBJ1-1; TRBD1 might be the D (5 bases). The germline V and J ends were trimmed by 5 bases and 1 base, with 14 bases remaining between them. Looked up from germline, CDR1 is ENHRY and CDR2 is SYGVKD. This CDR3 has 15 residues.

This clone was seen once. V is TRBV18 and J is TRBJ2-1, with 8 bases matching TRBD2. Germline V lookup: CDR1 KGHSH, CDR2 LQKENI. Germline trimming cut 3 bases from V and 4 bases from J; bases unmatched to any gene: 5. The CDR3 contains 15 residues. The CDR3 nucleotides read TGTGCCAGCTCACCGGCAGCGGGAGAGTACAATGAGCAGTTCTTC. It translates to CASSPAAGEYNEQFF.

The rearrangement joins TRBV14 to TRBJ1-3, with unresolved D. Per germline, CDR1 SGHDN and CDR2 FVKESK. This CDR3 spans 13 amino acids. Trimming removed 1 base at V and 9 bases at J, with 10 bases between. The CDR3 region is CASSQASTGTIYF. DNA for the CDR3: TGTGCCAGCAGCCAAGCTTCTACGGGCACCATATATTTT. Full variable domain (missing parts from reference TRBV14 and TRBJ1-3): EAGVTQFPSHSVIEKGQTVTLRCDPISGHDNLYWYRRVMGKEIKFLLHFVKESKQDESGMPNNRFLAERTGGTYSTLKVQPAELEDSGVYFCASSQASTGTIYFGEGSWLTVV.

The chain couples TRBV19 to TRBJ2-3; D gene ambiguous. Trimming shortened V by 5 bases and J by 6 bases, and 6 bases separated the two germline ends. The CDR3 is 11 residues long. Germline V gene sequence: CDR1 LNHDA, CDR2 SQIVND (reference sequence). Here the CDR3 DNA reads TGTGCCAGTAGTTTGGGGGATACGCAGTATTTT. This sequence encodes CASSLGDTQYF. Combining the CDR3 with reference TRBV19 and TRBJ2-3 gives the whole variable domain DGGITQSPKYLFRKEGQNVTLSCEQNLNHDAMYWYRQDPGQGLRLIYYSQIVNDFQKGDIAEGYSVSREKKESFPLTVTSAQKNPTAFYLCASSLGDTQYFGPGTRLTVL.

The CDR3 nucleotides read TGTGCCAGCAGCGGACCCGGCCCGACGGGGACCCAGTACTTC. Its translation is CASSGPGPTGTQYF. The chain links TRBV9 to TRBJ2-5; no definite D call. Trimming took off 3 bases at V and 7 bases at J, with 16 bases between the two ends. The CDR3 sequence is 14 residues long. Per the germline V gene, CDR1 is SGDLS and CDR2 is YYNGEE.

The chain recombines TRBV5-1 with TRBJ2-7; 7 nucleotides line up with TRBD1. Germline V gene lookup returns CDR1 SGHRS and CDR2 YFSETQ. V gave up 4 bases and J gave up 3 bases; unmatched junction bases: 10. This CDR3 has 15 residues. CDR3 region: CASSVGTASNYEQYF. CDR3 sequence (DNA): TGCGCCAGCAGCGTGGGGACAGCCTCCAACTACGAGCAGTACTTC.

This rearrangement joins TRBV6-1 to TRBJ1-5; D uncertain. CDR1 is MNHNS, CDR2 SASEGT, per germline. The ends were cut back, 7 bases at V and 4 bases at J, with 14 bases in the middle. This CDR3 has 14 residues. The CDR3 region is CASIKEGGNQPQHF. DNA of the CDR3: TGTGCCAGCATTAAGGAGGGTGGGAATCAGCCCCAGCATTTT.

The chain carries TRBV18 and TRBJ2-5; 7 bases fit TRBD1. The CDR3 loop spans 12 amino acids. Losses at the gene ends were 6 bases for V and 13 bases for J; bases not matched to a gene: 11. The V gene's germline CDR1 is KGHSH and CDR2 LQKENI. The CDR3 coding sequence is TGTGCCAGCTCCCTTACCAGGGGGAACCCGTACTTC. Translation gives CASSLTRGNPYF.